The rows below give T cell receptor beta chains drawn from one sample of a study of T cells after yellow fever vaccination. A single record per CDR3 protein comes from TCRdb applying MiXCR to the 5' RACE reads. Of 200,000 to 300,000 distinct CDR3 sequences in the sample, over 10% were seen once. The sequencing used CD4+ T cells sorted from PBMCs, collected 45 days after the yellow fever booster vaccination. These receptors came from a man between 25 and 39 years old who received the YFV17D yellow fever vaccine. CDR3s include the opening cysteine and the closing phenylalanine or tryptophan. Fields, in order: clone size, V gene, CDR3 protein. Rows give clone size only sometimes, using once, few, many, or a class for an expanded clone.

>.|TRBV12-5
CASALLAETQYF
>many|TRBV5-1
CASSLFSGIGTDTQYF
>few|TRBV20-1
CSGLGGQGTYEQYF
>.|TRBV5-1
CASSLGRGTPNTGELFF
>many|TRBV12-3/TRBV12-4
CASSLHGGSSYNEQFF
>.|TRBV4-2
CASGRTSGRAFETQYF
>few|TRBV27
CASSLVGSNSPLHF
>few|TRBV30
CAWSRQGANQPQHF
>.|TRBV5-1
CASSFDSVSGANVLTF
>.|TRBV18
CASSPAGQGPYEQYF
>.|TRBV15
CATSEQNQPQHF
>few|TRBV6-5
CASSYFPTGQETQYF
>few|TRBV20-1
CSARVDGSNTIYF
>.|TRBV7-6
CASRSVGDEQYF
>.|TRBV2
CASQRDRGYEQYF
>.|TRBV3-1
CASSQSREGIEQYF
>.|TRBV4-1
CASSQDHGGVIYNEQFF
>few|TRBV7-9
CASTLSLGNTEAFF
>.|TRBV7-7
CASSVGPSSSYEQYF
>many|TRBV4-3
CASSQDPPARVGSPLHF
>few|TRBV24-1
CATSDSTGYQTQYF
>few|TRBV20-1
CSARTGSTDTQYF
>.|TRBV4-3
CASSQSGRGNEQFF
>.|TRBV11-2
CASSLTGLNEQYF
>few|TRBV6-6
CASSSIRLGRDSRFTQASYEQYF